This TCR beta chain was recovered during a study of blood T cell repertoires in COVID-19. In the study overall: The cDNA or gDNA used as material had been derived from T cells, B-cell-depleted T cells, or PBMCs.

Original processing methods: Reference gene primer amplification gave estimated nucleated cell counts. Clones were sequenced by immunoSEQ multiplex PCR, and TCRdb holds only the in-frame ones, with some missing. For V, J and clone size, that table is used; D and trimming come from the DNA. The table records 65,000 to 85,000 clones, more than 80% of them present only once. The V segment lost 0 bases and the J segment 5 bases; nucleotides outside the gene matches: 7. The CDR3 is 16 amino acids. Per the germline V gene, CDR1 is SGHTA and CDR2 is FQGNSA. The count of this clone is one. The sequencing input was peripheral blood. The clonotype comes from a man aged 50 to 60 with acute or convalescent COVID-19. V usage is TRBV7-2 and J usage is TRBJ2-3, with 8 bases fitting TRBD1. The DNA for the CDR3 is TGTGCCAGCAGCTTAGCCAGGGGGCAAGGGGTAGATACGCAGTATTTT. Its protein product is CASSLARGQGVDTQYF.